This T cell receptor (beta chain) was identified in a study of shared clonotypes between healthy human individuals. Turning to this clone: What it binds is not known.

Study findings and constraints: Naive subsets tended to show greater estimated richness than memory subsets. Genetic and exposure-history diversity was limited by the few donors. Researchers sampled blood only, noting tissue repertoires likely differ.

V lost 3 bases to trimming and J lost 1 base; unmatched junction nucleotides: 6. CDR1 SGHNT and CDR2 YYREEE come from the germline V gene (reference sequence). This CDR3 has 15 residues. Sequencing used immunoSEQ multiplex PCR; TCRdb keeps in-frame clones, though not all of them. The sample contains about 1.1 million clones, about 72% of which appear only once. Sequencing was performed on memory CD4+ T cells from PBMCs. Subset: CD45RA-negative fraction. J is TRBJ1-2 and V is TRBV5-4, with 7 bases lining up with TRBD1. The TCR sequence derives from a man aged 18 to 29 in good health. Some clones in this sample may be carry-over from other donors' samples. CDR3 DNA sequence: TGTGCCAGCAGCTCGGGACAGTTCTTTAACTATGGCTACACCTTC. Its translation is CASSSGQFFNYGYTF.